The 3 T cell receptor beta chains presented below share a single source sample, sequenced in a study of CD8+CD57+ T cells in acquired aplastic anemia. It was genomic DNA that served as the template for profiling TCR beta VDJ and CDR3. TCRdb independently ran MiXCR on the reads; one entry per CDR3 protein. The sample has 120,000 or so distinct CDR3 sequences, approximately 61% seen once. By flow cytometry, patients selected for sequencing had shown an expansion of CD8+CD57+ cells. The specimen sequenced was sorted CD4+, CD8+, or CD8+CD57+ T cells (not recorded which) from PBMCs. These receptors were taken from a human donor with aplastic anemia.

This chain uses TRBV19 with TRBJ1-5; no reliable D call. CDR3 length: 13 amino acids. The V gene lost 3 bases and the J gene lost 5 bases, with 8 bases spanning the gap. Germline V lookup: CDR1 LNHDA, CDR2 SQIVND (reference sequence). The CDR3 is CASSMKADQPQHF. The DNA for the CDR3 is TGTGCCAGTAGTATGAAGGCGGATCAGCCCCAGCATTTT.

The chain has TRBV19 and TRBJ2-3; TRBD2 agrees at 9 bases. The CDR3 loop spans 16 amino acids. With 4 bases clipped from V and 2 bases from J, the junction kept 7 bases outside the gene matches. Looked up from germline, CDR1 is LNHDA and CDR2 is SQIVND (reference sequence). CDR3 sequence reads: CASSTQAGGLTDTQYF. The CDR3 nucleotides are TGTGCCAGTAGTACCCAAGCGGGGGGACTCACAGATACGCAGTATTTT. The full variable domain, its missing parts supplied by reference TRBV19 and TRBJ2-3, is DGGITQSPKYLFRKEGQNVTLSCEQNLNHDAMYWYRQDPGQGLRLIYYSQIVNDFQKGDIAEGYSVSREKKESFPLTVTSAQKNPTAFYLCASSTQAGGLTDTQYFGPGTRLTVL.

This clonotype occurred many times. V is TRBV7-8 and J is TRBJ1-4; no definite D call. Trimming took off 4 bases at V and 6 bases at J, with 12 bases between the two ends. Germline V CDR1 and CDR2: SGHVS, FQNEAQ. The CDR3 runs to 14 residues. The CDR3 here is CASSWKGFDEKLFF. The CDR3 bases are TGTGCCAGCAGCTGGAAAGGGTTTGATGAAAAACTGTTTTTT.